These T cell receptor beta chains were read from a single sample in a study of T-cell reconstitution after alpha-beta-depleted transplantation in children. One entry per CDR3 protein, called by TCRdb with MiXCR from the PCR reads. The sample has approximately 490,000 distinct CDR3 sequences, under 12% seen once. The material was PBMCs, obtained before TCRalphabeta/CD19-depleted stem cell transplant. These receptor sequences come from a child under 10 years old with inherited bone marrow failure, due to receive a stem cell transplant. Each CDR3 is given with its conserved first and last residue. Each record gives: D gene, J gene, clone size, V gene, CDR3 protein, CDR3 DNA. D genes are given only for firm matches. Clone size, where shown, is once, few, many, or a class for clones that have expanded.

>-|TRBJ1-5|-|TRBV11-2
CASSPGRSHQPQHF
TGTGCCAGCAGCCCGGGACGAAGCCATCAGCCCCAGCATTTT
>TRBD2|TRBJ2-1|many|TRBV20-1
CSAPDGLAGENEQFF
TGCAGTGCTCCTGATGGACTAGCGGGAGAAAATGAGCAGTTCTTC
>-|TRBJ2-7|many|TRBV6-2/TRBV6-3
CASRPGNYEQYF
TGTGCCAGCCGCCCGGGTAACTACGAGCAGTACTTC
>TRBD2|TRBJ2-5|many|TRBV7-2
CASSFTGRGETQYF
TGTGCCAGCAGCTTCACGGGGAGGGGAGAGACCCAGTACTTC
>TRBD2|TRBJ2-1|many|TRBV20-1
CSASPGLADEQFF
TGCAGTGCTTCTCCGGGACTAGCGGATGAGCAGTTCTTC
>TRBD1|TRBJ2-3|many|TRBV18
CASSQPQGWMSTDTQYF
TGTGCCAGCTCACAACCACAGGGGTGGATGTCCACAGATACGCAGTATTTT
>-|TRBJ1-6|-|TRBV7-9
CASSLRIVGPYNSPLHF
TGTGCCAGCAGCTTAAGAATCGTTGGTCCCTATAATTCACCCCTCCACTTT
>TRBD1|TRBJ2-7|-|TRBV5-1
CASSLHRGEVYEQYF
TGCGCCAGCAGCTTACACAGGGGGGAAGTCTACGAGCAGTACTTC
>TRBD2|TRBJ2-3|many|TRBV7-9
CASSVAGFPKDTQYF
TGTGCCAGCAGCGTAGCGGGTTTCCCTAAGGATACGCAGTATTTT
>-|TRBJ2-3|many|TRBV4-3
CASSQDERATDTQYF
TGCGCCAGCAGCCAAGACGAAAGGGCGACAGATACGCAGTATTTT
>-|TRBJ2-1|many|TRBV3-1
CASSHGLADVFNEQFF
TGTGCCAGCAGCCATGGACTCGCTGATGTGTTCAATGAGCAGTTCTTC
>-|TRBJ2-3|many|TRBV2
CASSEAADTQYF
TGTGCCAGCAGTGAAGCGGCCGATACGCAGTATTTT
>-|TRBJ2-7|many|TRBV7-2
CASSLGLIPYEQYF
TGTGCCAGCAGCTTGGGACTCATTCCCTACGAGCAGTACTTC
>-|TRBJ2-2|few|TRBV2
CASSEATNTGELFF
TGTGCCAGCAGTGAAGCGACGAACACCGGGGAGCTGTTTTTT
>-|TRBJ2-2|many|TRBV20-1
CSARGPPAATGELFF
TGCAGTGCTAGAGGGCCCCCGGCGGCAACCGGGGAGCTGTTTTTT
>-|TRBJ2-1|many|TRBV29-1
CSVEGSGPYNEQFF
TGCAGCGTTGAAGGTAGCGGCCCCTACAATGAGCAGTTCTTC
>TRBD2|TRBJ2-7|many|TRBV11-2
CASRRLAGNYEQYF
TGTGCCAGCAGAAGACTAGCGGGCAACTACGAGCAGTACTTC
>-|TRBJ2-2|-|TRBV20-1
CSAVDGNTGELFF
TGCAGTGCTGTGGACGGGAACACCGGGGAGCTGTTTTTT
>-|TRBJ1-2|many|TRBV4-3
CASSQDWGEAYYGYTF
TGCGCCAGCAGCCAAGATTGGGGGGAGGCTTACTATGGCTACACCTTC
>-|TRBJ2-7|many|TRBV7-9
CASSSRYDRTSYEQYF
TGTGCCAGCAGCTCGAGGTACGACAGAACCTCCTACGAGCAGTACTTC
>-|TRBJ2-4|few|TRBV12-3/TRBV12-4
CASSSVNIQYF
TGTGCCAGCAGTTCCGTGAACATTCAGTACTTC
>TRBD2|TRBJ2-3|many|TRBV3-1
CASSIPSGRIRTQYF
TGTGCCAGCAGCATCCCCAGCGGGAGAATCCGTACGCAGTATTTT
>-|TRBJ2-7|many|TRBV11-2
CASSLGPVRGTYEQYF
TGTGCCAGCAGCTTAGGTCCCGTCCGGGGCACCTACGAGCAGTACTTC
>-|TRBJ2-4|-|TRBV5-1
CASSRGWDQTDIQYF
TGCGCCAGCAGCCGGGGCTGGGACCAGACGGACATTCAGTACTTC
>TRBD2|TRBJ2-1|-|TRBV5-1
CASSPTSGSDNEQFF
TGCGCCAGCAGCCCTACTAGCGGGAGTGACAATGAGCAGTTCTTC
>-|TRBJ1-1|many|TRBV12-3/TRBV12-4
CASSLGRMNTEAFF
TGTGCCAGCAGTTTGGGTCGTATGAACACTGAAGCTTTCTTT
>TRBD2|TRBJ2-7|many|TRBV9
CASSAAGTSVYEQYF
TGTGCCAGCAGCGCCGCGGGGACTAGCGTGTACGAGCAGTACTTC
>-|TRBJ1-3|-|TRBV4-1
CASSQRHGNTIYF
TGCGCCAGCAGCCAACGACACGGAAACACCATATATTTT
>-|TRBJ2-6|-|TRBV7-9
CASSKGPTNSGANVLTF
TGTGCCAGCAGCAAAGGACCTACCAACTCTGGGGCCAACGTCCTGACTTTC
>TRBD2|TRBJ2-3|many|TRBV29-1
CSVRGTSGRASPDTQYF
TGCAGCGTCCGCGGGACTAGCGGGAGGGCCAGCCCAGATACGCAGTATTTT
>TRBD1|TRBJ2-3|many|TRBV20-1
CSARDRGYADTQYF
TGCAGTGCTAGAGACAGGGGGTACGCAGATACGCAGTATTTT
>-|TRBJ2-1|many|TRBV30
CAWSPWLAYNEQFF
TGTGCCTGGAGTCCTTGGCTGGCCTACAATGAGCAGTTCTTC
>-|TRBJ2-7|many|TRBV6-1
CASSEALYQGEQYF
TGTGCCAGCAGTGAAGCTCTATATCAAGGGGAGCAGTACTTC
>TRBD1|TRBJ2-7|once|TRBV7-8
CGSSLAAGGPYEQYF
TGTGGCAGCAGCTTAGCTGCAGGGGGACCCTACGAGCAGTACTTC
>-|TRBJ2-1|many|TRBV4-3
CASSQDQGTAVEQFF
TGCGCCAGCAGCCAAGATCAGGGGACCGCCGTGGAGCAGTTCTTC
>TRBD1|TRBJ2-7|many|TRBV28
CASSSPRTGTYEQYF
TGTGCCAGCAGTTCCCCCCGGACAGGGACCTACGAGCAGTACTTC
>TRBD1|TRBJ1-2|many|TRBV7-2
CASSVARDRTLWGYTF
TGTGCCAGCAGCGTCGCCCGGGACAGGACCCTATGGGGCTACACCTTC
>-|TRBJ1-6|few|TRBV20-1
CSAGRPGDSPLHF
TGCAGTGCTGGCCGACCCGGCGATTCACCCCTCCACTTT
>-|TRBJ2-1|-|TRBV5-1
CASSPRRANEQFF
TGCGCCAGCAGCCCCCGGCGAGCAAATGAGCAGTTCTTC
>-|TRBJ1-1|many|TRBV4-1
CASSQSGVTEAFF
TGCGCCAGCAGCCAGTCGGGGGTTACTGAAGCTTTCTTT
>-|TRBJ2-1|-|TRBV4-3
CASSQEHTYNEQFF
TGCGCCAGCAGCCAAGAGCACACCTACAATGAGCAGTTCTTC
>-|TRBJ2-5|many|TRBV18
CASSPDSPETQYF
TGTGCCAGCTCACCGGACTCCCCAGAGACCCAGTACTTC
>-|TRBJ1-2|few|TRBV15
CATREGFYGYTF
TGTGCCACCAGAGAAGGGTTCTATGGCTACACCTTC
>TRBD1|TRBJ1-6|many|TRBV7-2
CASSPMGQPNSPLHF
TGTGCCAGCAGCCCAATGGGACAGCCTAATTCACCCCTCCACTTT
>-|TRBJ2-2|many|TRBV29-1
CSVGSGKNTGELFF
TGCAGCGTTGGAAGTGGGAAGAACACCGGGGAGCTGTTTTTT
>-|TRBJ1-5|few|TRBV30
CAWSVLSAAPQHF
TGTGCCTGGAGTGTTCTATCCGCCGCACCCCAGCATTTT
>TRBD2|TRBJ2-3|many|TRBV4-2
CASSRGTSGRSGSDTQYF
TGTGCCAGCAGCCGCGGGACTAGCGGGAGGTCAGGGTCAGATACGCAGTATTTT
>-|TRBJ1-1|many|TRBV12-3/TRBV12-4
CASSLAGYNTEAFF
TGTGCCAGCAGTTTGGCAGGATATAACACTGAAGCTTTCTTT
>-|TRBJ1-2|many|TRBV4-3
CASSQVGGALYGYTF
TGCGCCAGCAGCCAAGTCGGAGGGGCGCTCTATGGCTACACCTTC
>-|TRBJ2-1|many|TRBV6-2/TRBV6-3
CASRRIDPQGINEQFF
TGTGCCAGCAGACGAATCGACCCCCAGGGTATCAATGAGCAGTTCTTC
>-|TRBJ1-3|many|TRBV20-1
CSARGPTLYSGNTIYF
TGCAGTGCACGGGGCCCGACCCTCTACTCTGGAAACACCATATATTTT
>-|TRBJ2-1|many|TRBV12-3/TRBV12-4
CASTTGSSYNEQFF
TGTGCCAGCACAACGGGGAGCTCCTACAATGAGCAGTTCTTC
>TRBD1|TRBJ1-2|-|TRBV7-2
CASSLGRRQGARGYTF
TGTGCCAGCAGCTTAGGCAGGCGACAGGGGGCGCGGGGCTACACCTTC
>-|TRBJ2-3|many|TRBV11-2
CASSLGGGYTDTQYF
TGTGCCAGCAGCTTGGGGGGTGGATACACAGATACGCAGTATTTT
>-|TRBJ2-3|few|TRBV29-1
CSVEDQGGVATDTQYF
TGCAGCGTTGAAGATCAAGGCGGGGTGGCCACAGATACGCAGTATTTT
>-|TRBJ2-1|-|TRBV30
CAWSVHRSSYNEQFF
TGTGCCTGGAGTGTTCACAGAAGCTCCTACAATGAGCAGTTCTTC
>TRBD2|TRBJ2-7|many|TRBV4-3
CASSRISGTSGLYEQYF
TGCGCCAGCAGTCGGATTTCAGGGACTAGCGGCCTCTACGAGCAGTACTTC
>TRBD2|TRBJ2-1|many|TRBV20-1
CSQGLAGVEQFF
TGCAGCCAGGGACTAGCGGGAGTGGAGCAGTTCTTC